The clone carrying this TCR beta chain was counted many times. The data are from a study of shared clonotypes between healthy human individuals. Study information: The people who gave samples were two women and a few men aged 18 to 49.

The assay used deep level. In the original processing: Filtering differed because ImmunoSEQ produced junction-only sequences that carried no quality scores. Data came from immunoSEQ multiplex PCR; TCRdb stores just in-frame clones and leaves some out. V, J and clone size were drawn from that table, and D and trimming were deduced from the DNA. The sample holds about half a million clones, 65% to 80% seen once. The CDR3 covers 13 residues. V lost 5 bases and J lost 8; bases outside the gene matches: 5. Germline-derived CDR1 and CDR2 are SGHVS and FQNEAQ. This chain links TRBV7-8 with TRBJ2-4; 8 bases match TRBD1. What was sequenced was PBMCs. The sequence was obtained from a middle-aged woman in good health. Some clones in this sample may be carry-over from other donors' samples. The CDR3: CASSRQDRDIQYF. In nucleotides, the CDR3 is TGTGCCAGCAGCAGACAGGACAGGGACATTCAGTACTTC. The whole variable domain, filled in from reference TRBV7-8 and TRBJ2-4, reads GAGVSQSPRYKVAKRGQDVALRCDPISGHVSLFWYQQALGQGPEFLTYFQNEAQLDKSGLPSDRFFAERPEGSVSTLKIQRTQQEDSAVYLCASSRQDRDIQYFGAGTRLSVL.